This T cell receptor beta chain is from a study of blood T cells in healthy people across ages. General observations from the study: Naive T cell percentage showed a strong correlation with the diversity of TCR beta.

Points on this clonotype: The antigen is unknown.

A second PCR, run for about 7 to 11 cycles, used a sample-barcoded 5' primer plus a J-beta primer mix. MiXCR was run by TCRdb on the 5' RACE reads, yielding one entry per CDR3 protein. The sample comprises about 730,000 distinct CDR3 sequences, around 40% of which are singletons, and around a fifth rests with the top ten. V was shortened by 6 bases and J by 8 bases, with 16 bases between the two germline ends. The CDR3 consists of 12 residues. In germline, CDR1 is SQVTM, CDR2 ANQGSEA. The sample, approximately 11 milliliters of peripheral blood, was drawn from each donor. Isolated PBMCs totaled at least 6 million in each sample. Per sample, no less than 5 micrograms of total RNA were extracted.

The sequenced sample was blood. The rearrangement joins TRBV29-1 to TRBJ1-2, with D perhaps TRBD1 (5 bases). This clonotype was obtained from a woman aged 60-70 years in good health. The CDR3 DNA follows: TGCAGCGTAGAAACGGGGCAGAGGGGCTACACCTTC. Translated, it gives CSVETGQRGYTF.